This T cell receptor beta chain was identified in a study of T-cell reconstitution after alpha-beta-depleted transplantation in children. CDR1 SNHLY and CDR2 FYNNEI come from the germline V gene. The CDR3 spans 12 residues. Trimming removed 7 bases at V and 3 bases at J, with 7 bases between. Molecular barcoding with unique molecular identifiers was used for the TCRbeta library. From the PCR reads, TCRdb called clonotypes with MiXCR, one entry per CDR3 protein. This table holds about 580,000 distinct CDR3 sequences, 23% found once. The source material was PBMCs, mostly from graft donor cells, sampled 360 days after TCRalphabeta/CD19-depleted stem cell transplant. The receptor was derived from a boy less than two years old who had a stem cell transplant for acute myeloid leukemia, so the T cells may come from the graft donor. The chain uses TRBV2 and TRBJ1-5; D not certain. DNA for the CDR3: TGTGCCAGCAACCCCGACAATCAGCCCCAGCATTTT. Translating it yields CASNPDNQPQHF. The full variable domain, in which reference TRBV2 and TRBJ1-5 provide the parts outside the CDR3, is EPEVTQTPSHQVTQMGQEVILRCVPISNHLYFYWYRQILGQKVEFLVSFYNNEISEKSEIFDDQFSVERPDGSNFTLKIRSTKLEDSAMYFCASNPDNQPQHFGDGTRLSIL.